Listed below are T cell receptor beta chains from one sample, sequenced in a study of blood T cell repertoires in COVID-19. The assay was immunoSEQ multiplex PCR, and TCRdb's table has in-frame clones only and misses some. This table has under 200,000 clones, approximately 81% appearing once. Source material: peripheral blood. The receptor source for this set is a woman aged 45-65 years with COVID-19, enrolled during active disease. CDR3s include the opening cysteine and the closing phenylalanine or tryptophan. The D gene is left open where the match is weak. Size is stated for part of the rows, as once, few or many counts, or as a class when the clone is expanded.

NA	NA	TRBV7-3	TRBJ1-2	CASSAGTTQPYGYTF	TGTGCCAGCAGCGCCGGGACAACGCAACCCTATGGCTACACCTTC
NA	NA	TRBV3-1/TRBV3-2	TRBJ1-2	CASSQVGHDRRGYTF	TGTGCCAGCAGCCAGGTAGGACACGACAGACGGGGCTACACCTTC
NA	NA	TRBV30	TRBJ1-1	CAWRLEVGEAFF	TGTGCCTGGAGACTCGAGGTAGGTGAAGCTTTCTTT
NA	NA	TRBV28	TRBJ2-7	CASSFHSGGTNYEQYF	TGTGCCAGCAGTTTTCATTCGGGTGGCACGAACTACGAGCAGTACTTC
few	TRBD1	TRBV4-3	TRBJ2-2	CASSQRQGRTGELFF	TGCGCCAGCAGCCAACGACAGGGGAGGACCGGGGAGCTGTTTTTT
NA	TRBD2	TRBV15	TRBJ2-1	CATSRDFSGTPSYNEQFF	TGTGCCACCAGCAGAGACTTTAGCGGGACCCCCTCCTACAATGAGCAGTTCTTC
NA	TRBD1	TRBV7-2	TRBJ1-5	CASSLGQTGQPQHF	TGTGCCAGCAGCTTGGGACAGACGGGTCAGCCCCAGCATTTT
NA	TRBD1	TRBV12-3/TRBV12-4	TRBJ1-2	CASSLAGGGGYTF	TGTGCCAGCAGTTTAGCAGGGGGCGGAGGCTACACCTTC
NA	NA	TRBV2	TRBJ1-1	CASTADGGNTEAFF	TGTGCCAGCACCGCGGACGGAGGGAACACTGAAGCTTTCTTT
NA	NA	TRBV9	TRBJ1-2	CASSAAGHNYGYTF	TGTGCCAGCAGCGCAGCGGGGCATAACTATGGCTACACCTTC
few	TRBD1	TRBV4-2	TRBJ2-7	CASSQDEAGGSYEQYF	TGTGCCAGCAGCCAAGATGAGGCAGGGGGCTCGTACGAGCAGTACTTC
NA	NA	TRBV4-1	TRBJ1-4	CASSQGTLGRVEKLFF	TGCGCCAGCAGCCAAGGGACCCTAGGGCGGGTTGAAAAACTGTTTTTT
NA	NA	TRBV25-1	TRBJ1-2	CASSDEPNNYGYTF	TGTGCCAGCAGTGACGAGCCCAATAACTATGGCTACACCTTC
NA	NA	TRBV15	TRBJ2-7	CATSRDGRDSGQYF	TGTGCCACCAGCAGAGACGGCAGGGACTCGGGGCAGTACTTC
NA	NA	TRBV10-2	TRBJ1-1	CASNWMSGTEAFF	TGCGCCAGCAACTGGATGTCGGGCACTGAAGCTTTCTTT
NA	NA	TRBV27	TRBJ2-1	CATAPGETYNEQFF	TGTGCCACCGCTCCGGGGGAGACCTACAATGAGCAGTTCTTC
NA	TRBD1	TRBV5-1	TRBJ2-3	CASSLWGQGTDTQYF	TGCGCCAGCAGCTTGTGGGGACAGGGGACAGATACGCAGTATTTT
NA	NA	TRBV7-2	TRBJ2-7	CASSLSSSYEQYF	TGTGCCAGCAGCTTATCGAGCTCCTACGAGCAGTACTTC
NA	TRBD2	TRBV3-1/TRBV3-2	TRBJ2-1	CASSSSGITYNEQFF	TGTGCCAGCAGCTCGAGCGGGATTACCTACAATGAGCAGTTCTTC
NA	NA	TRBV7-3	TRBJ2-1	CASSLTGLPNEQFF	TGTGCCAGCAGCTTAACGGGGCTTCCCAATGAGCAGTTCTTC
NA	TRBD2	TRBV7-9	TRBJ2-1	CASSLLAGNSYNEQFF	TGTGCCAGCAGCTTATTAGCGGGGAACTCCTACAATGAGCAGTTCTTC
NA	NA	TRBV11-2	TRBJ1-1	CASSLGEGGGLWAFF	TGTGCCAGCAGCTTAGGGGAGGGTGGGGGCCTTTGGGCTTTCTTT
NA	TRBD1	TRBV27	TRBJ2-1	CASSLSRTGGTYNEQFF	TGTGCCAGCAGTTTATCGCGGACAGGGGGAACTTACAATGAGCAGTTCTTC
NA	NA	TRBV30	TRBJ1-5	CAWSRYRDQPQHF	TGTGCCTGGAGTCGTTACAGGGATCAGCCCCAGCATTTT
NA	NA	TRBV5-1	TRBJ2-3	CASSFDLLRVPTDTQYF	TGCGCCAGCAGCTTCGATCTCCTGCGAGTCCCGACAGATACGCAGTATTTT
NA	NA	TRBV5-1	TRBJ1-5	CASSPGGLSNQPQHF	TGCGCCAGCAGCCCCGGGGGTCTTAGCAATCAGCCCCAGCATTTT
once	TRBD1	TRBV7-3	TRBJ2-7	CASSLRGDRSYEQYF	TGTGCCAGCAGCTTAAGGGGGGACAGGTCCTACGAGCAGTACTTC